This T cell receptor beta chain was observed in a study of T cells after somatic rescue of genetic block. The method was immunoSEQ multiplex PCR; TCRdb's version includes in-frame clones alone and lacks a portion of them. Here the sample spans fewer than 15,000 clones, around three quarters being singletons. In this sample, this clone is medium-sized. Sequencing was carried out using peripheral blood mononuclear cells (PBMCs). The TCR sequence derives from a boy aged 10-17 years.

CDR3: CASSVDRGYEQYF. The CDR3 DNA follows: TGTGCCAGCAGTGTGGACAGGGGTTACGAGCAGTACTTC. V is TRBV6-1 and J is TRBJ2-7; 9 bases fit TRBD1. The germline V gene encodes CDR1 MNHNS and CDR2 SASEGT. V was pared by 4 bases and J by 4 bases, with 2 bases of the junction left unmatched. This CDR3 contains 13 residues.